This T cell receptor beta chain was obtained from a study of radiation and T cells in renal cell carcinoma. Here immunoSEQ multiplex PCR was the method, and the copy in TCRdb shows in-frame clones only, minus some. The table shows approximately 86,000 clones, with approximately 86% occurring only once. Regarding this clone: What it binds is not known.

General study findings and limits: Without pretreatment biopsies, baseline tumor clonotype presence was undetermined.

Time point in this sample: blood 4 weeks post-SBRT, at nephrectomy. Treatment specified: 15 Gy SBRT to primary tumor, nephrectomy 4 weeks later. Nephrectomy followed 15 Gy stereotactic body radiation by 4 weeks. The tumor was a clear cell renal cell carcinoma. The TCR originated in a man aged 50 to 60 with renal cell carcinoma. The sample in question was blood, obtained from a patient whose treatment included radiotherapy and nephrectomy.

This chain's CDR3 is CASSDPAGNGDIQYF. The CDR3 coding sequence is TGCGCCAGCAGTGACCCAGCGGGAAACGGAGACATTCAGTACTTC. This chain connects TRBV10-2 to TRBJ2-4, with 7 bases that match TRBD2. J lost 8 bases, V lost 3 bases, and 10 bases had no gene match. This CDR3 comprises 15 residues. Germline V lookup: CDR1 WSHSY, CDR2 SAAADI.